Included here is one T cell receptor beta chain sequence, with context. Sequenced by immunoSEQ multiplex PCR; TCRdb stores in-frame clones only, minus some. The sample has 2,000 to 2,500 clones, about 86% seen once. After removal of 5 bases from V and 4 bases from J, the junction contained 12 bases not matched to a gene. The CDR3 consists of 16 residues. Germline V lookup: CDR1 SGHNT, CDR2 YENEEA. These data come from a study of tumor T cells in aggressive B-cell lymphoma. The sequenced material came from tumor tissue. The rearrangement links TRBV11-3 to TRBJ1-1; 8 bases line up with TRBD1. This TCR derives from an adult with diffuse large B cell lymphoma. The DNA for the CDR3 is TGTGCCAGCAGCCTGGGGACAGGCGCATATCTCACTGAAGCTTTCTTT. It codes for CASSLGTGAYLTEAFF.